This T cell receptor (beta chain) was identified in a study of cytomegalovirus exposure and HLA in healthy donors. With 60 Vbeta and 13 Jbeta primers, the PCR was carried out. Sequenced by immunoSEQ multiplex PCR; TCRdb stores in-frame clones only, minus some. The data show approximately 97,000 clones, 65% to 85% seen once. The germline V gene encodes CDR1 MNHNY and CDR2 SVGAGI (reference sequence). With V trimmed by 0 bases and J by 0 bases, 5 bases remained unmatched. The CDR3 sequence is 16 residues long. Findings and limits, study-wide: Researchers reported in a later analysis that a missense DCLRE1C variant was tied to TCR beta V- and J-gene trimming. Across all donors, roughly uniform sequencing depth was an assumption of the presence/absence analyses.

In its sample, this clone was seen once. Antigen: not known. Sample: PBMCs. The TCR comes from a man aged 40-50 years in good health and CMV-seropositive. The chain combines TRBV6-6 with TRBJ2-7, with 7 bases identical to TRBD1. In nucleotides, the CDR3 is TGTGCCAGCAGTTACTCTCCGGGACAGAGCTCCTACGAGCAGTACTTC. It is translated as CASSYSPGQSSYEQYF.